This T cell receptor (beta chain) is from a study of metastatic and nonmetastatic thyroid tumors. Study-level information: Thyroid patients, malignant and benign, had repertoires compared across blood and tumor or nodule tissue.

There were no patients who had received any treatment before thyroid surgery. Study-wide points: Compared with benign nodules, malignant thyroid tumors were reported to have significantly higher TCR beta diversity in both blood and tumor.

In the authors' methods: The authors used CDR3 differences across clinicopathological groups to build a distant-metastasis classifier for papillary thyroid cancer. TCRdb re-processed the PCR reads through MiXCR. TCRdb's processing, not the study's, gives the V and J calls here. The sample lists 35,000 to 40,000 clones, roughly 26% occurring once. The germline V gene encodes CDR1 WNHNN and CDR2 SYGVQD (reference sequence). This CDR3 is 14 amino acids long. Trimming stripped 4 bases from V and 7 bases from J, with 14 bases between. In its sample, this clone is medium-sized. Its antigen remains unknown. This receptor was taken from a female donor with papillary thyroid cancer or a benign thyroid nodule (not recorded which). Some clones in this sample may be carry-over from other donors' samples. The chain employs TRBV10-1 and TRBJ2-1; D might be TRBD2 (5 bases). The sequencing input was blood. This CDR3 reads CASSASVGRNEQFF. The CDR3 DNA reads TGCGCCAGCAGTGCCTCCGTAGGGAGAAATGAGCAGTTCTTC.